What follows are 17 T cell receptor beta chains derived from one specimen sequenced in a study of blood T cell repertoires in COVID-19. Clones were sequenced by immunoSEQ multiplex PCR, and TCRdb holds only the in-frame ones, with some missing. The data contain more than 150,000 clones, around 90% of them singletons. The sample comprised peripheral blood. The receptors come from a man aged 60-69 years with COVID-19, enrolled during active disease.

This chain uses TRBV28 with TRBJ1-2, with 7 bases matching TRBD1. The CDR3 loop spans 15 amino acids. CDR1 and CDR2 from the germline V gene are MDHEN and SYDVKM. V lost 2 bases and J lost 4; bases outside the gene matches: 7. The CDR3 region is CASSLTTGPLYGYTF. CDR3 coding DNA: TGTGCCAGCAGTTTAACGACAGGGCCACTCTATGGCTACACCTTC.

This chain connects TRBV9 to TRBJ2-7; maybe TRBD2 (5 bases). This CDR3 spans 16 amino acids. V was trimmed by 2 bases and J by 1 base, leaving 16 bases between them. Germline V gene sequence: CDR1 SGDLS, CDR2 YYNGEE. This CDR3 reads CASSVDPGSSSYEQYF. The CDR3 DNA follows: TGTGCCAGCAGCGTTGACCCGGGGAGTTCGTCCTACGAGCAGTACTTC.

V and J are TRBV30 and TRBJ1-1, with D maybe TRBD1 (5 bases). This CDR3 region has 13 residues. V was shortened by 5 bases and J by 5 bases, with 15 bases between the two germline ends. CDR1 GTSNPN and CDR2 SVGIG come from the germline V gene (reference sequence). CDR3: CAWGGPRGTEAFF. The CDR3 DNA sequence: TGTGCCTGGGGGGGACCGCGGGGGACTGAAGCTTTCTTT.

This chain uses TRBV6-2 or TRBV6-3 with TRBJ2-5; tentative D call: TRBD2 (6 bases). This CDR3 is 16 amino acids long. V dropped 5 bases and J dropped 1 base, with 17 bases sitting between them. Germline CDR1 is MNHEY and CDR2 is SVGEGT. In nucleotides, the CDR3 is TGTGCCAGCAGTCGACAAATTTCTAGCGCCCAAGAGACCCAGTACTTC. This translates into CASSRQISSAQETQYF.

CDR3: CAGGLAGETQYF. The CDR3 DNA reads TGTGCCGGAGGACTAGCGGGAGAGACCCAGTACTTC. The J gene is TRBJ2-5, the V gene TRBV6-6; 11 nucleotides match TRBD2. Germline CDR1 and CDR2: MNHNY and SVGAGI (reference sequence). The CDR3 spans 12 residues. The V gene end was trimmed by 11 bases and the J gene end by 4 bases; junction bases not matched to a gene: 3.

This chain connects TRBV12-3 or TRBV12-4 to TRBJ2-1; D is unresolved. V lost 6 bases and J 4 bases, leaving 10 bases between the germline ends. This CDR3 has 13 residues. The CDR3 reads CASRGDKYNEQFF. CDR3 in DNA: TGTGCCAGCAGAGGTGACAAGTACAATGAGCAGTTCTTC.

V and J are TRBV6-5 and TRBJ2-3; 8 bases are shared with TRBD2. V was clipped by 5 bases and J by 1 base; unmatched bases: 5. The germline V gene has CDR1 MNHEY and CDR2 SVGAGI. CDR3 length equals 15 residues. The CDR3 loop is CASSLAGIGTDTQYF. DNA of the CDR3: TGTGCCAGCAGTCTAGCGGGTATAGGCACAGATACGCAGTATTTT.

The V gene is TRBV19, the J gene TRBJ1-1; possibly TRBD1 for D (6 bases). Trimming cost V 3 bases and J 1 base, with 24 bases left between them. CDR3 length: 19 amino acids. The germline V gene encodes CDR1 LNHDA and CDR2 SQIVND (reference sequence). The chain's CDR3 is CASSIPHSAGVTSNTEAFF. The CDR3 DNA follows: TGTGCCAGTAGTATTCCCCACTCGGCAGGGGTTACTTCGAACACTGAAGCTTTCTTT.

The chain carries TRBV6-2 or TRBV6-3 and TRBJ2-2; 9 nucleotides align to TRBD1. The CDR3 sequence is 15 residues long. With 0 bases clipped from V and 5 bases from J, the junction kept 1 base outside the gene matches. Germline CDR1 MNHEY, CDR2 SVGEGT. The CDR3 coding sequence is TGTGCCAGCAGTTACTCCGGGACAGGGACCGGGGAGCTGTTTTTT. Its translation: CASSYSGTGTGELFF.

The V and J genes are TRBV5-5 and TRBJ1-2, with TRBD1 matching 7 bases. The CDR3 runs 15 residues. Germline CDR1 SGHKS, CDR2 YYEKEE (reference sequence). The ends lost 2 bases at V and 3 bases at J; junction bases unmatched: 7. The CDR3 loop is CASSLQGTVDYGYTF. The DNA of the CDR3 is TGTGCCAGCAGCTTACAGGGGACGGTGGACTATGGCTACACCTTC.

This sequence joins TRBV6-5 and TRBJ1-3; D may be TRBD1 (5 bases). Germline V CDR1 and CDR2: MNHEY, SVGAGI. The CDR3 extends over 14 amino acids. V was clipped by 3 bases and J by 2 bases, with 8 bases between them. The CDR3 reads CASSYDSAGNTIYF. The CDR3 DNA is TGTGCCAGCAGTTATGACAGTGCTGGAAACACCATATATTTT.

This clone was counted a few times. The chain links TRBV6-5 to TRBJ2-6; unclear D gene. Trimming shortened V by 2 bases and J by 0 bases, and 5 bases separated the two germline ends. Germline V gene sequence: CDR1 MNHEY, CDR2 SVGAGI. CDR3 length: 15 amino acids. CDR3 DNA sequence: TGTGCCAGCAGTTACGAGTCCTCTGGGGCCAACGTCCTGACTTTC. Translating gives CASSYESSGANVLTF.

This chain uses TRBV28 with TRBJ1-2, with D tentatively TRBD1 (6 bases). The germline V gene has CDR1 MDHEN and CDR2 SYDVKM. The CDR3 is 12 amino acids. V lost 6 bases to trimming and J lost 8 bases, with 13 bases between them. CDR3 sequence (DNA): TGTGCCAGCAGACAGGGTATACAGGGCTACACCTTC. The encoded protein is CASRQGIQGYTF.

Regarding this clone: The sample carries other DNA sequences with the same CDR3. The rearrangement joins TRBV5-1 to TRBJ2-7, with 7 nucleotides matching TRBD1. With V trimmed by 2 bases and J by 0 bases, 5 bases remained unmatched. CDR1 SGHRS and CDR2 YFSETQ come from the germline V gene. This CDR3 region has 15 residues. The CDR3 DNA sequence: TGCGCCAGCAGCTTAGTGACAGGGAGCTCCTACGAGCAGTACTTC. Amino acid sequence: CASSLVTGSSYEQYF.

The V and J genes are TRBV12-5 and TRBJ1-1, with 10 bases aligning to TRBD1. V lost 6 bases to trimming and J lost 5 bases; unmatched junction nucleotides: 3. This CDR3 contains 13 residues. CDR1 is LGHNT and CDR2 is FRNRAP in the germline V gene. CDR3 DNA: TGTGCTAGTGGACCGGGACAGGGGACTGAAGCTTTCTTT. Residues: CASGPGQGTEAFF.

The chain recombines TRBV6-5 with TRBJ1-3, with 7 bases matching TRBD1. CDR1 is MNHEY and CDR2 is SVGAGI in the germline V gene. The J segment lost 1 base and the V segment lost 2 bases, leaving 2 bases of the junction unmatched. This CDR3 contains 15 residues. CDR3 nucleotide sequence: TGTGCCAGCAGTTACGGCAGGGGGTCTGGAAACACCATATATTTT. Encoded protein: CASSYGRGSGNTIYF.

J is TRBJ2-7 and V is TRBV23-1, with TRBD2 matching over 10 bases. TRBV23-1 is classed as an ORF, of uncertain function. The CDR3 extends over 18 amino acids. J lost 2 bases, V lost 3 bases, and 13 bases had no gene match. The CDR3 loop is CASSHYELAGPIPYEQYF. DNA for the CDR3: TGCGCCAGCAGTCACTATGAACTAGCGGGACCGATTCCCTACGAGCAGTACTTC.